The next 9 T cell receptor beta chains were all read from a single sample in a study of early T cells in non-severe SARS-CoV-2 infection. TCRdb used MiXCR to reprocess the 5' RACE reads, holding one entry per CDR3 protein. The sample has fewer than 75,000 distinct CDR3 sequences; 18% are singletons. Sample: whole blood, taken at baseline. The receptors originated from an adult who was a healthcare worker with PCR-confirmed SARS-CoV-2 infection or an uninfected control (not recorded which).

This clonotype was observed a few times. The chain employs TRBV3-1 and TRBJ1-1, with D unresolved. V was clipped by 0 bases and J by 8 bases, with 10 bases between them. The V gene's germline CDR1 is LGHDT and CDR2 YNNKEL (reference sequence). The CDR3 has 13 amino acids. The CDR3 nucleotides are TGTGCCAGCAGCCAAGATAGACGGCGAGAAGCTTTCTTT. Its protein product is CASSQDRRREAFF.

This clonotype was detected once. The rearrangement links TRBV10-3 to TRBJ2-3; TRBD2 aligns across 10 bases. V trimming: 6 bases; J trimming: 2 bases; junction bases outside the gene matches: 11. Germline CDR1 and CDR2: ENHRY and SYGVKD. This CDR3 has 17 residues. CDR3 DNA sequence: TGTGCCATCAGGTCTCGTTTGACTAGCGGGCTCACAGATACGCAGTATTTT. The encoded protein is CAIRSRLTSGLTDTQYF.

The CDR3 sequence: CASSLVADLRTEAFF. In DNA form, the CDR3 reads TGTGCCAGCAGTTTAGTAGCGGATCTGCGTACTGAAGCTTTCTTT. The chain recombines TRBV28 with TRBJ1-1; D gene ambiguous. This CDR3 spans 15 amino acids. Germline V gene data show CDR1 as MDHEN and CDR2 as SYDVKM. V was trimmed by 2 bases and J by 5 bases, leaving 15 bases between them. The full variable domain, completed using reference TRBV28 and TRBJ1-1, is DVKVTQSSRYLVKRTGEKVFLECVQDMDHENMFWYRQDPGLGLRLIYFSYDVKMKEKGDIPEGYSVSREKKERFSLILESASTNQTSMYLCASSLVADLRTEAFFGQGTRLTVV.

This clonotype was counted a few times. The V gene is TRBV7-8, the J gene TRBJ2-5; perhaps TRBD2 as D (6 bases). CDR3 length equals 16 residues. The V gene's germline CDR1 is SGHVS and CDR2 FQNEAQ. V lost 1 base and J lost 2, with 14 bases in between. The CDR3 is CASSLGILTSQETQYF. As DNA, the CDR3 is TGTGCCAGCAGCTTAGGTATCTTGACTAGTCAAGAGACCCAGTACTTC.

This clonotype was observed many times. The chain has TRBV2 and TRBJ2-6; 9 bases map to TRBD1. Germline V gives CDR1 SNHLY, CDR2 FYNNEI. Trimming cost V 6 bases and J 0 bases; bases outside gene matches: 9. This CDR3 contains 18 residues. The CDR3 coding sequence is TGTGCCAGCAGCCTACAGGGGGCTAGCCGCTCTGGGGCCAACGTCCTGACTTTC. Translation gives CASSLQGASRSGANVLTF.

The CDR3 region is CSARDQRGGHEQYF. The CDR3 DNA follows: TGCAGTGCTAGAGACCAGCGGGGGGGCCACGAGCAGTACTTC. The chain uses TRBV20-1 and TRBJ2-7, with 10 nucleotides matching TRBD2. The trim removed 0 bases at V and 5 bases at J, leaving 4 bases unmatched. This CDR3 comprises 14 residues. The V gene's germline CDR1 is DFQATT and CDR2 SNEGSKA (reference sequence).

The rearrangement uses TRBV12-3 or TRBV12-4 and TRBJ2-1; D gene ambiguous. V gave up 3 bases and J gave up 2 bases, with 14 bases separating them. The CDR3 totals 16 residues. This CDR3 reads CASSFGGVHPYNEQFF. CDR3 sequence (DNA): TGTGCCAGCAGTTTTGGTGGCGTCCATCCCTACAATGAGCAGTTCTTC.

In this sample, this clonotype is large (0.1 to 1%). The chain recombines TRBV10-3 with TRBJ2-1; no clear D gene. The CDR3 runs 11 residues. The germline V gene has CDR1 ENHRY and CDR2 SYGVKD. V was shortened by 6 bases and J by 7 bases, with 7 bases between the two germline ends. The CDR3 region is CAISVGNEQFF. Here the CDR3 DNA reads TGTGCCATCAGCGTAGGGAATGAGCAGTTCTTC.

V usage is TRBV7-6 and J usage is TRBJ2-7, with D possibly matching TRBD2 (5 bases). The ends were cut back, 0 bases at V and 6 bases at J, with 12 bases in the middle. The CDR3 is 14 residues long. The germline CDR1 and CDR2 sequences are SGHVS and FNYEAQ. CDR3 DNA sequence: TGTGCCAGCAGCTTAGCGAGTAGCCGGGGCGAGCAGTACTTC. Translating gives CASSLASSRGEQYF.